These 23 T cell receptor beta chains were sequenced from one sample in a study of T cell responses to AZD1222 COVID-19 vaccine. TCRdb's copy holds only in-frame clones and misses some; the assay was immunoSEQ multiplex PCR. Here the sample spans more than 100,000 clones, 80% to 90% being singletons. Sequences were derived from peripheral blood, sampled on day 0 of AZD1222 vaccination. These TCRs come from an adult in good health.

The rearrangement joins TRBV27 to TRBJ2-7; D gene unclear. The CDR3 length is 12 residues. With 4 bases removed from V and 3 bases from J, the gap between germline ends came to 7 bases. Looked up from germline, CDR1 is MNHEY and CDR2 is SMNVEV (reference sequence). The CDR3 nucleotides are TGTGCCAGCAGTTCAACGGGCTACGAGCAGTACTTC. Protein product: CASSSTGYEQYF.

The V call is TRBV11-2, the J call TRBJ2-7, with D tentatively TRBD2 (6 bases). Looked up from germline, CDR1 is SGHAT and CDR2 is FQNNGV. With 4 bases removed from V and 4 bases from J, the gap between germline ends came to 11 bases. This CDR3 spans 13 amino acids. CDR3 sequence: CASSSSGGYEQYF. Written as DNA, the CDR3 is TGTGCCAGCAGCTCCAGTGGGGGGTACGAGCAGTACTTC.

The rearrangement joins TRBV6-5 to TRBJ1-6, with unresolved D. Trimming took off 1 base at V and 5 bases at J, with 9 bases between the two ends. The CDR3 length is 15 residues. The germline CDR1 and CDR2 sequences are MNHEY and SVGAGI. DNA of the CDR3: TGTGCCAGCAGTTACTTCGAACCTAATAATTCACCCCTCCACTTT. Its protein product is CASSYFEPNNSPLHF.

The chain has TRBV4-2 and TRBJ1-1; no clear D. The V end lost 1 base, the J end lost 1 base, and 13 bases lay between the germline ends. CDR3 length: 16 amino acids. Germline V gives CDR1 LGHNA, CDR2 YNFKEQ. DNA for the CDR3: TGTGCCAGCAGCCAAGGGAGAGACACCGAGAACACTGAAGCTTTCTTT. This translates into CASSQGRDTENTEAFF.

The V call is TRBV4-3, the J call TRBJ2-7; D gene unclear. Germline V gene lookup returns CDR1 LGHNA and CDR2 YSLEER. CDR3 length: 18 amino acids. V was shortened by 0 bases and J by 0 bases, with 18 bases between the two germline ends. CDR3 sequence: CASSQDLTNGQLSYEQYF. As DNA, the CDR3 is TGCGCCAGCAGCCAAGATCTGACAAATGGGCAGCTCTCCTACGAGCAGTACTTC.

V is TRBV7-2 and J is TRBJ2-1; TRBD2 matches at 7 bases. Germline lookup yields CDR1 SGHTA and CDR2 FQGNSA. CDR3 size: 14 residues. Unmatched junction bases numbered 0, after V lost 1 base and J lost 3 bases. CDR3 region: CASSLERGYNEQFF. The CDR3 DNA sequence: TGTGCCAGCAGCTTAGAGCGGGGCTACAATGAGCAGTTCTTC.

The chain links TRBV19 to TRBJ1-6; D call uncertain. Trimming removed 4 bases from V and 14 bases from J, with 9 bases in between. CDR1 and CDR2 (germline): LNHDA, SQIVND (reference sequence). This CDR3 is built from 11 residues. CDR3 bases: TGTGCCAGTAGTAACCGAGAGGCCCTCCACTTT. Translating it yields CASSNREALHF.

V is TRBV29-1 and J is TRBJ1-5, with D unclear. This CDR3 has 12 amino acids. The germline V gene has CDR1 SQVTM and CDR2 ANQGSEA. V lost 4 bases to trimming and J lost 5 bases, with 9 bases between them. CDR3 sequence reads: CSVGTSDQPQHF. DNA of the CDR3: TGCAGCGTTGGTACATCCGATCAGCCCCAGCATTTT.

The chain carries TRBV5-1 and TRBJ1-2; TRBD1 matches 9 bases. CDR3 size: 16 residues. From germline, CDR1 is SGHRS and CDR2 YFSETQ. Germline trimming cut 1 base from V and 5 bases from J; bases unmatched to any gene: 9. The CDR3 sequence: CASSLPRQGEFYGYTF. The CDR3 bases are TGCGCCAGCAGCTTGCCTCGACAGGGGGAGTTTTATGGCTACACCTTC.

The V call is TRBV27, the J call TRBJ2-7; the match to TRBD1 covers 9 bases. CDR1 and CDR2 (germline): MNHEY, SMNVEV (reference sequence). CDR3 length: 14 amino acids. V lost 3 bases, J lost 2 bases, and 2 bases stayed unmatched. CDR3 nucleotide sequence: TGTGCCAGCAGTTTGGGACAGGGTGCCTACGAGCAGTACTTC. Translation gives CASSLGQGAYEQYF.

The chain has TRBV20-1 and TRBJ2-1, with TRBD2 matching over 8 bases. This CDR3 region has 14 residues. CDR1 is DFQATT and CDR2 is SNEGSKA in the germline V gene (reference sequence). The J segment lost 6 bases and the V segment lost 3 bases, leaving 7 bases of the junction unmatched. CDR3 DNA sequence: TGCAGTGCTAGTCGGCTAGCGGGCGTCAATGAGCAGTTCTTC. The encoded protein is CSASRLAGVNEQFF.

This clone was counted a few times. The CDR3 protein is CASSLDVTAGNTIYF. The DNA for the CDR3 is TGTGCCAGCAGCTTGGATGTGACAGCTGGAAACACCATATATTTT. The chain carries TRBV5-6 and TRBJ1-3; D might be TRBD1 (5 bases). The V and J ends lost 0 bases and 2 bases respectively, with 9 bases between them. CDR1 SGHDT and CDR2 YYEEEE come from the germline V gene. The CDR3 consists of 15 residues.

This clone was counted a single time. V is TRBV4-2 and J is TRBJ2-3; D might be TRBD2 (6 bases). V was cut by 1 base and J by 5 bases, with 7 bases left in between. There are 13 residues in the CDR3. CDR1 and CDR2 from the germline V gene are LGHNA and YNFKEQ. The CDR3 nucleotides are TGTGCCAGCAGCCAAGTGGGAGGAGATACGCAGTATTTT. As protein: CASSQVGGDTQYF.

The chain has TRBV10-3 and TRBJ2-3; D is ambiguous. Germline lookup yields CDR1 ENHRY and CDR2 SYGVKD. This CDR3 spans 17 amino acids. V lost 6 bases to trimming and J lost 1 base, with 20 bases between them. This CDR3 reads CAISPEVLRIGTDTQYF. Here the CDR3 DNA reads TGTGCCATCAGCCCCGAAGTCCTAAGGATTGGCACAGATACGCAGTATTTT.

The chain carries TRBV27 and TRBJ2-7; D perhaps matches TRBD2 (5 bases). V lost 1 base and J 0 bases, leaving 19 bases between the germline ends. This CDR3 is 18 amino acids long. Germline assignment: CDR1 MNHEY and CDR2 SMNVEV (reference sequence). The CDR3 reads CASSLFLSGTAYSYEQYF. CDR3 in DNA: TGTGCCAGCAGTTTATTTCTATCGGGAACCGCCTACTCCTACGAGCAGTACTTC.

J is TRBJ2-7 and V is TRBV4-2; D may be TRBD2 (5 bases). V lost 4 bases, J lost 2 bases, and 15 bases lay in between. Germline CDR1 and CDR2: LGHNA and YNFKEQ. There are 15 residues in the CDR3. CDR3 in DNA: TGTGCCAGCAGCCGAGGGCAGACCGTAACCTACGAGCAGTACTTC. It yields the protein CASSRGQTVTYEQYF.

The chain combines TRBV7-8 with TRBJ2-3; perhaps D is TRBD1 or TRBD2 (6 bases each). V lost 1 base, J lost 3 bases, and 14 bases lay in between. This CDR3 has 16 amino acids. Germline V gives CDR1 SGHVS, CDR2 FQNEAQ. The CDR3 DNA follows: TGTGCCAGCAGCTTAGGGGGGGCCCGTAGAACAGATACGCAGTATTTT. This sequence encodes CASSLGGARRTDTQYF.

This clone was seen a single time. The chain joins TRBV5-6 to TRBJ2-7, with 7 bases lining up with TRBD1. CDR1 is SGHDT, CDR2 YYEEEE, per germline. J lost 3 bases, V lost 0 bases, and 9 bases had no gene match. The CDR3 has 16 amino acids. The CDR3 here is CASSLAPLQGRYEQYF. In DNA, the CDR3 is TGTGCCAGCAGCTTGGCCCCCTTACAGGGGCGCTACGAGCAGTACTTC.

The chain employs TRBV6-5 and TRBJ1-2; 10 positions match TRBD1. J lost 6 bases, V lost 0 bases, and 4 bases had no gene match. Germline V gene sequence: CDR1 MNHEY, CDR2 SVGAGI. The CDR3 contains 15 residues. This CDR3 reads CASSYSRGTGDGYTF. The CDR3 nucleotides read TGTGCCAGCAGTTACTCGAGGGGGACAGGGGATGGCTACACCTTC.

This chain joins TRBV3-1 (or the pseudogene TRBV3-2) and TRBJ1-2; maybe TRBD1 (6 bases). CDR1 LGHDT and CDR2 YNNKEL come from the germline V gene (reference sequence). V lost 2 bases and J lost 4, with 14 bases in between. The CDR3 sequence is 15 residues long. DNA of the CDR3: TGTGCCAGCAGCCAATCTCTGGGGGGCGGCTATGGCTACACCTTC. Amino acids: CASSQSLGGGYGYTF.

The chain is built from TRBV3-1 (or the pseudogene TRBV3-2) and TRBJ2-7; D gene unclear. Germline V lookup: CDR1 LGHDT, CDR2 YNNKEL (reference sequence). This CDR3 has 13 amino acids. Trimming stripped 5 bases from V and 2 bases from J, with 10 bases between. CDR3 sequence (DNA): TGTGCCAGCAGCTTTGTGGGTCCCTACGAGCAGTACTTC. It is translated as CASSFVGPYEQYF.

The chain joins TRBV6-5 to TRBJ2-7, with D uncertain. Germline V gene data show CDR1 as MNHEY and CDR2 as SVGAGI. CDR3 length: 15 residues. V was clipped by 6 bases and J by 2 bases, with 17 bases between them. Written as DNA, the CDR3 is TGTGCCAGCAGCCCCCGGCCAATCCCCACCTACGAGCAGTACTTC. Translating it yields CASSPRPIPTYEQYF.

This clone has only a few counts. V and J are TRBV18 and TRBJ1-1; D perhaps matches TRBD1 (6 bases). Germline CDR1 and CDR2: KGHSH and LQKENI. This CDR3 comprises 15 residues. The V and J ends lost 6 bases and 2 bases respectively, with 16 bases between them. Written as DNA, the CDR3 is TGTGCCAGCTCTCAAGGACAGTTTAAAAACACTGAAGCTTTCTTT. Translation gives CASSQGQFKNTEAFF. The complete variable domain, with remaining parts taken from reference TRBV18 and TRBJ1-1, reads NAGVMQNPRHLVRRRGQEARLRCSPMKGHSHVYWYRQLPEEGLKFMVYLQKENIIDESGMPKERFSAEFPKEGPSILRIQQVVRGDSAAYFCASSQGQFKNTEAFFGQGTRLTVV.